These 20 T cell receptor beta chains were all obtained from the same sample, sequenced in a study of shared clonotypes between healthy human individuals. Produced via immunoSEQ multiplex PCR; TCRdb's table is partial and in-frame only. Of some 1.5 million clones in the sample, 98% were seen once. The sample consisted of naive CD4+ T cells sorted from blood. The subset denotes: CD45RA+ positively selected. The origin of the receptors is a man younger than 40 in good health.

The chain recombines TRBV28 with TRBJ1-5; TRBD1 aligns across 11 bases. With V trimmed by 3 bases and J by 11 bases, 12 bases remained unmatched. This CDR3 spans 16 amino acids. Germline CDR1 is MDHEN and CDR2 is SYDVKM. As DNA, the CDR3 is TGTGCCAGCAGTTTTTCGTGGGACAGGGGGATTTCAGCCCAGCATTTT. This encodes CASSFSWDRGISAQHF.

V gene TRBV6-1 combines with J gene TRBJ1-1; unclear D gene. The germline CDR1 and CDR2 sequences are MNHNS and SASEGT. CDR3 length: 13 amino acids. Trimming stripped 4 bases from V and 6 bases from J, with 12 bases between. CDR3: CASSALSGSEAFF. The CDR3 coding sequence is TGTGCCAGCAGTGCTCTGTCGGGGTCTGAAGCTTTCTTT.

The J gene is TRBJ2-3, the V gene TRBV6-1; D possibly uses TRBD1 or TRBD2 (5 bases each). V lost 4 bases and J lost 6, with 8 bases in between. This CDR3 contains 12 residues. The germline V gene has CDR1 MNHNS and CDR2 SASEGT. The DNA for the CDR3 is TGTGCCAGCAGTGGGGGGTGGGATACGCAGTATTTT. This translates into CASSGGWDTQYF.

This chain uses TRBV7-8 with TRBJ2-1; 11 nucleotides line up with TRBD2. The CDR3 spans 15 residues. J was trimmed by 4 bases and V by 6 bases; bases with no gene match: 5. Per germline, CDR1 SGHVS and CDR2 FQNEAQ. The CDR3 sequence is CASRPTSGSYNEQFF. The DNA for the CDR3 is TGTGCCAGCAGGCCAACTAGCGGGAGTTACAATGAGCAGTTCTTC.

The chain uses TRBV7-9 and TRBJ2-1; 8 bases match TRBD1. Germline trimming cut 5 bases from V and 7 bases from J; bases unmatched to any gene: 10. Germline lookup yields CDR1 SEHNR and CDR2 FQNEAQ (reference sequence). The CDR3 contains 15 residues. The CDR3 DNA reads as TGTGCCAGCAGCCCCCGGACAGGGTTTGAGAATGAGCAGTTCTTC. It codes for CASSPRTGFENEQFF.

The chain employs TRBV18 and TRBJ2-7; D gene ambiguous. V lost 3 bases to trimming and J lost 3 bases, with 12 bases between them. Looked up from germline, CDR1 is KGHSH and CDR2 is LQKENI. This CDR3 spans 14 amino acids. The CDR3 coding sequence is TGTGCCAGCTCACCTCGAGCAGGCGACTACGAGCAGTACTTC. Its protein is CASSPRAGDYEQYF.

This clone was observed once. This chain joins TRBV18 and TRBJ2-5; 7 positions match TRBD2. V gave up 3 bases and J gave up 5 bases; unmatched junction bases: 6. Looked up from germline, CDR1 is KGHSH and CDR2 is LQKENI. The CDR3 has 14 amino acids. CDR3: CASSPRSGVETQYF. The CDR3 region has the DNA TGTGCCAGCTCACCGAGGAGCGGGGTGGAGACCCAGTACTTC.

The chain combines TRBV27 with TRBJ1-1; possible D gene TRBD1, 6 bases. Between the trimmed V and J ends, which lost 6 bases and 6 bases, there was a span of 14 bases. The germline V gene encodes CDR1 MNHEY and CDR2 SMNVEV (reference sequence). The CDR3 has 13 residues. The DNA of the CDR3 is TGTGCCAGCAGCATGACAGGACAATCTGAAGCTTTCTTT. It encodes CASSMTGQSEAFF.

CDR3 protein: CASTEVGRQETQYF. CDR3 in DNA: TGTGCCAGCACCGAAGTGGGGAGGCAAGAGACCCAGTACTTC. This chain uses TRBV6-1 with TRBJ2-5, with D possibly being TRBD2 (6 bases). The germline V gene has CDR1 MNHNS and CDR2 SASEGT. V gave up 7 bases and J gave up 2 bases, with 14 bases separating them. CDR3 size: 14 residues.

The rearrangement links TRBV10-3 to TRBJ2-3; TRBD2 matches 9 bases. This CDR3 region has 14 residues. Trimming took 4 bases from V and 2 from J; bases not matched to a gene: 1. The germline CDR1 and CDR2 sequences are ENHRY and SYGVKD. The CDR3 DNA sequence: TGTGCCATCAGTGTAGCGGGAGACACAGATACGCAGTATTTT. The encoded protein is CAISVAGDTDTQYF.

V and J are TRBV29-1 and TRBJ1-5; a possible D gene is TRBD1 (5 bases). Deletions cut 2 bases from V and 15 bases from J, with 17 bases between. The CDR3 consists of 12 residues. In germline, CDR1 is SQVTM, CDR2 ANQGSEA. The CDR3, as DNA: TGCAGCGTTGAAACGACAGAGGGCGAGTGGCATTTT. Translated: CSVETTEGEWHF.

This chain links TRBV9 with TRBJ2-1; 7 positions agree with TRBD1. The CDR3 length is 13 residues. Trimming removed 4 bases from V and 5 bases from J; junction bases left unmatched: 3. Germline lookup yields CDR1 SGDLS and CDR2 YYNGEE. The CDR3, as DNA: TGTGCCAGCAGCATAACAGGGGACAATGAGCAGTTCTTC. Protein product: CASSITGDNEQFF.

The chain carries TRBV5-6 and TRBJ2-7; TRBD2 agrees at 12 bases. Per the germline V gene, CDR1 is SGHDT and CDR2 is YYEEEE. The V segment lost 4 bases and the J segment 3 bases; nucleotides outside the gene matches: 5. There are 15 residues in the CDR3. CDR3 in amino acids: CASSKGLAGIYEQYF. DNA for the CDR3: TGTGCCAGCAGCAAAGGACTAGCGGGGATCTACGAGCAGTACTTC.

In this sample, this clone turned up once. The gene calls are TRBV15 and TRBJ2-5, with 8 positions matching TRBD2. Germline V CDR1 and CDR2: LNHNV, YYDKDF (reference sequence). This CDR3 comprises 16 residues. Trimming at V came to 0 bases and at J to 2 bases, leaving 5 bases not matched to a gene. CDR3 bases: TGTGCCACCAGCAGAGAGTTGATAGCGGGACAAGAGACCCAGTACTTC. It specifies CATSRELIAGQETQYF.

The chain recombines TRBV7-9 with TRBJ1-4; D is ambiguous. Germline-derived CDR1 and CDR2 are SEHNR and FQNEAQ (reference sequence). V was shortened by 0 bases and J by 7 bases, with 6 bases between the two germline ends. This CDR3 comprises 13 residues. This chain's CDR3 is CASSLAAVEKLFF. The CDR3 nucleotides are TGTGCCAGCAGCTTAGCGGCGGTTGAAAAACTGTTTTTT. The complete variable domain, with remaining parts taken from reference TRBV7-9 and TRBJ1-4, reads DTGVSQNPRHKITKRGQNVTFRCDPISEHNRLYWYRQTLGQGPEFLTYFQNEAQLEKSRLLSDRFSAERPKGSFSTLEIQRTEQGDSAMYLCASSLAAVEKLFFGSGTQLSVL.

The V gene is TRBV30, the J gene TRBJ2-3; 8 bases agree with TRBD2. Germline V gene sequence: CDR1 GTSNPN, CDR2 SVGIG (reference sequence). V shed 5 bases and J 4 bases; nucleotides not matched to a gene: 8. The CDR3 sequence is 14 residues long. The CDR3 DNA sequence: TGTGCCTGGGGAGCGGGAGATGTGTCAGATACGCAGTATTTT. It encodes CAWGAGDVSDTQYF.

This clone appeared once. This rearrangement joins TRBV2 to TRBJ1-2, with D hard to call. Per the germline V gene, CDR1 is SNHLY and CDR2 is FYNNEI. The V and J ends lost 4 bases and 2 bases respectively, with 11 bases between them. CDR3 length equals 14 residues. CDR3 region: CASSAVLRNYGYTF. The DNA of the CDR3 is TGTGCCAGCAGTGCTGTCCTGAGGAACTATGGCTACACCTTC.

The V call is TRBV7-2, the J call TRBJ2-5, with 10 positions matching TRBD1. CDR1 and CDR2 (germline): SGHTA, FQGNSA. CDR3 length: 15 residues. Trimming cost V 1 base and J 6 bases; bases outside gene matches: 5. The CDR3 bases are TGTGCCAGCAGCTTAGAGACAGGGGGCGCAAAGACCCAGTACTTC. Its translation is CASSLETGGAKTQYF.

This chain uses TRBV29-1 with TRBJ2-1; perhaps TRBD1 as D (5 bases). The CDR3 runs 11 residues. Germline V gene sequence: CDR1 SQVTM, CDR2 ANQGSEA. Trimming cost V 5 bases and J 5 bases, with 7 bases left between them. CDR3 sequence: CSVSTDNEQFF. CDR3 in DNA: TGCAGCGTTTCGACAGACAATGAGCAGTTCTTC.

The chain links TRBV7-9 to TRBJ2-5; a possible D gene is TRBD1 (6 bases). Trimming took 4 bases from V and 1 from J, leaving 10 bases between them. The CDR3 has 14 residues. CDR1 and CDR2 (germline): SEHNR, FQNEAQ (reference sequence). The CDR3 nucleotides read TGTGCCAGCAGCTATCTGACAGGCCAAGAGACCCAGTACTTC. Protein: CASSYLTGQETQYF.